In its sample, the clone carrying this TCR beta chain was seen many times. Its antigen is not known. Germline V gene lookup returns CDR1 MDHEN and CDR2 SYDVKM. Trimming took 5 bases from V and 7 from J; bases not matched to a gene: 9. This CDR3 spans 16 amino acids. RNA transcripts served as template for amplifying TCR beta CDR3 sequences. The first round was an RT-PCR with HTBI primers, and the second round was a multiplex PCR. Each CDR3 protein gets one entry after TCRdb re-called the multiplex PCR reads with MiXCR. The sample consists of some 350,000 distinct CDR3 sequences, about a sixth of them appearing once. This sample is drawn from a study of Graves' ophthalmopathy and Graves' hyperthyroidism. Study-level results: Most clonotypes expanded in thyroid above 0.001 frequency were present in blood too. Forecasting of ophthalmopathy progression by the model achieved almost 71% sensitivity and around 72% specificity.

Orbital computed tomography and thyroid ultrasound, along with TRAb, serum thyroxine and clinical symptoms, underpinned diagnosis. The receptor was isolated from an adult woman with stable Graves' hyperthyroidism. Sequencing was performed on peripheral blood. The rearrangement links TRBV28 to TRBJ2-2, with 11 positions matching TRBD1. As DNA, the CDR3 is TGTGCCAGCAGTATAACCGGGACAGGGGGGGTCGGGGAGCTGTTTTTT. Encoded protein: CASSITGTGGVGELFF.